Below, 31 T cell receptor beta chains from the same sample are listed, as sequenced in a study of OX40 agonist ivuxolimab in advanced cancers. Sequencing used immunoSEQ multiplex PCR; TCRdb keeps in-frame clones, though not all of them. The data contain more than 80,000 clones, about 89% of them singletons. Source: CD4+ or CD8+ T cells sorted from blood, taken in a trial of the OX40 agonist ivuxolimab. The origin of the receptors is an adult with an advanced solid tumor such as melanoma, head and neck, liver or kidney cancer.

The J gene is TRBJ2-3, the V gene TRBV5-8; 11 nucleotides agree with TRBD2. The CDR3 is 17 amino acids. After removal of 4 bases from V and 0 bases from J, the junction contained 7 bases not matched to a gene. CDR1 and CDR2 (germline): SGHTS, YDEGEE. The CDR3 coding sequence is TGTGCCAGCAGCCGGGGACTAGCGGATCCTAGCACAGATACGCAGTATTTT. Amino acid sequence: CASSRGLADPSTDTQYF. Filled out from reference TRBV5-8 and TRBJ2-3, the complete variable domain reads EAGVTQSPTHLIKTRGQQATLRCSPISGHTSVYWYQQALGLGLQFLLWYDEGEERNRGNFPPRFSGRQFPNYSSELNVNALELEDSALYLCASSRGLADPSTDTQYFGPGTRLTVL.

V usage is TRBV19 and J usage is TRBJ1-4, with D maybe TRBD1 (5 bases). In germline, CDR1 is LNHDA, CDR2 SQIVND (reference sequence). The CDR3 sequence is 15 residues long. V was clipped by 3 bases and J by 6 bases, with 14 bases between them. In DNA, the CDR3 is TGTGCCAGTAGTATTCAGACAGTTCCTGATGAAAAACTGTTTTTT. As protein: CASSIQTVPDEKLFF.

The chain joins TRBV27 to TRBJ1-2; 7 nucleotides agree with TRBD1. The germline V gene encodes CDR1 MNHEY and CDR2 SMNVEV (reference sequence). This CDR3 contains 16 residues. V lost 11 bases and J lost 7; bases outside the gene matches: 22. This CDR3 reads CASRGAGGMGLAGYTF. The DNA for the CDR3 is TGTGCCTCCCGTGGGGCAGGGGGAATGGGTCTTGCTGGCTACACCTTC.

V and J are TRBV28 and TRBJ2-5; no reliable D call. The assigned J gene may be wrong: the sequence end matches TRBJ2-7 better. Looked up from germline, CDR1 is MDHEN and CDR2 is SYDVKM. This CDR3 is 12 amino acids long. Written as DNA, the CDR3 is TGTGCCAGCAGTTTAGTGGGTTACGAGCAGTACTTC. It specifies CASSLVGYEQYF.

V and J are TRBV6-1 and TRBJ2-1; 10 positions match TRBD1. From germline, CDR1 is MNHNS and CDR2 SASEGT. The CDR3 contains 16 residues. The J segment lost 4 bases and the V segment lost 2 bases, leaving 5 bases of the junction unmatched. The CDR3 spells CASSEIPGQGYNEQFF. The CDR3 DNA reads as TGTGCCAGCAGTGAAATTCCGGGACAGGGGTACAATGAGCAGTTCTTC.

This clone was recorded once. The gene calls are TRBV27 and TRBJ1-2; no firm D call. Per the germline V gene, CDR1 is MNHEY and CDR2 is SMNVEV (reference sequence). Deletions cut 6 bases from V and 8 bases from J, with 16 bases between. This CDR3 has 13 residues. CDR3: CASSKGLTGGYTF. The CDR3 nucleotides read TGTGCCAGCAGCAAAGGACTGACCGGGGGCTACACCTTC.

J is TRBJ1-1 and V is TRBV6-5; TRBD1 aligns across 9 bases. CDR1 is MNHEY and CDR2 is SVGAGI in the germline V gene. The ends lost 9 bases at V and 4 bases at J; junction bases unmatched: 9. The CDR3 length is 14 residues. The chain's CDR3 is CASRQGERGTEAFF. The CDR3 DNA sequence: TGTGCCAGTCGACAGGGGGAAAGAGGCACTGAAGCTTTCTTT.

J is TRBJ1-1 and V is TRBV2, with D maybe TRBD1 (6 bases). Germline CDR1 is SNHLY and CDR2 is FYNNEI. V dropped 10 bases and J dropped 7 bases, with 16 bases sitting between them. This CDR3 spans 12 amino acids. The CDR3 loop reads CATSGRGSEAFF. CDR3 in DNA: TGTGCCACCTCAGGCAGGGGAAGTGAAGCTTTCTTT.

This clone is classed as medium-sized (0.01 to 0.1%). The rearrangement joins TRBV30 to TRBJ1-1; D is ambiguous. Trimming took off 3 bases at V and 4 bases at J, with 3 bases between the two ends. Germline loops: CDR1 GTSNPN, CDR2 SVGIG (reference sequence). This CDR3 has 10 residues. CDR3 region: CAWRLTEAFF. The CDR3 DNA sequence: TGTGCCTGGAGACTCACTGAAGCTTTCTTT.

The V and J genes are TRBV21-1 and TRBJ2-3; the table names TRBD1, a call not compared with the DNA. TRBV21-1 is labeled a pseudogene. The CDR3 length is 17 residues. The CDR3 nucleotides read TGTGCCAGCAGCTCCCACATCCGGGACAGGGAACCAGATACGCAGTATTTT. The encoded protein is CASSSHIRDREPDTQYF.

The CDR3 spells CASSLGRGLAGVTYEQYF. The CDR3 DNA sequence: TGTGCCAGCAGCTTAGGGAGGGGGCTAGCGGGAGTTACCTACGAGCAGTACTTC. The chain carries TRBV7-9 and TRBJ2-7; TRBD2 matches at 10 bases. The CDR3 length is 18 residues. J was trimmed by 2 bases and V by 1 base; bases with no gene match: 11. Germline V gene data show CDR1 as SEHNR and CDR2 as FQNEAQ (reference sequence).

A remark on this clone: Mismatch with germline at one junction end may stem from a read error. The gene calls are TRBV7-7 and TRBJ2-5, with D perhaps being TRBD1 or TRBD2 (5 bases each). The CDR3 has 14 amino acids. Germline lookup yields CDR1 SSHAT and CDR2 FNYEAQ (reference sequence). CDR3 sequence: CASSIRDGQETQYF. In nucleotides, the CDR3 is TGTGCTAGCAGCATCAGGGACGGCCAAGAGACCCAGTACTTC.

The chain is built from TRBV5-8 and TRBJ2-5; 8 positions match TRBD2. The ends lost 1 base at V and 5 bases at J; junction bases unmatched: 4. The CDR3 is made up of 14 amino acids. Germline values: CDR1 SGHTS, CDR2 YDEGEE. CDR3 nucleotide sequence: TGTGCCAGCAGCTTGCGGGGACTAGTTGAGACCCAGTACTTC. Its protein is CASSLRGLVETQYF.

The chain joins TRBV18 to TRBJ1-5; D perhaps matches TRBD1 (6 bases). Trimming shortened V by 5 bases and J by 5 bases, and 10 bases separated the two germline ends. Germline V gives CDR1 KGHSH, CDR2 LQKENI. This CDR3 contains 13 residues. The CDR3 region has the DNA TGTGCCAGCTCATCAGCAGGGGATCAGCCCCAGCATTTT. This codes for CASSSAGDQPQHF.

This chain connects TRBV30 to TRBJ2-5, with D possibly matching TRBD2 (5 bases). Looked up from germline, CDR1 is GTSNPN and CDR2 is SVGIG (reference sequence). Trimming left V 4 bases short and J 4 bases short, with 10 bases between. The CDR3 is 12 residues long. The CDR3 is CAWIPRGETQYF. CDR3 DNA: TGTGCCTGGATCCCCCGGGGAGAGACCCAGTACTTC. Looking up the rest from reference TRBV30 and TRBJ2-5 gives the full variable domain: SQTIHQWPATLVQPVGSPLSLECTVEGTSNPNLYWYRQAAGRGLQLLFYSVGIGQISSEVPQNLSASRPQDRQFILSSKKLLLSDSGFYLCAWIPRGETQYFGPGTRLLVL.

The chain recombines TRBV5-1 with TRBJ2-2; 14 positions agree with TRBD2. The CDR3 covers 17 residues. Per germline, CDR1 SGHRS and CDR2 YFSETQ. Trimming took 1 base from V and 4 from J; bases not matched to a gene: 3. In nucleotides, the CDR3 is TGCGCCAGCAGCTTGCCCGGGACTAGCGGGGGCACCGGGGAGCTGTTTTTT. Amino acid sequence: CASSLPGTSGGTGELFF.

The V gene is TRBV4-1, the J gene TRBJ2-5; no clear D. Germline V lookup: CDR1 MGHRA, CDR2 YSYEKL. V was shortened by 4 bases and J by 5 bases, with 11 bases between the two germline ends. This CDR3 spans 13 amino acids. As DNA, the CDR3 is TGCGCCAGCAGCCTATCCGTCCGGGAGACCCAGTACTTC. Residues: CASSLSVRETQYF.

This chain joins TRBV6-4 and TRBJ1-5; no definite D call. The CDR3 loop spans 15 amino acids. Trimming shortened V by 3 bases and J by 0 bases, and 9 bases separated the two germline ends. Germline V gene sequence: CDR1 MRHNA, CDR2 SNTAGT. DNA for the CDR3: TGTGCCAGCAGTGAAACGGGTTATAGCAATCAGCCCCAGCATTTT. Amino acid sequence: CASSETGYSNQPQHF.

V is TRBV7-2 and J is TRBJ1-3; D is perhaps TRBD1 (6 bases). The length of the CDR3 is 19 residues. With 5 bases removed from V and 1 base from J, the gap between germline ends came to 24 bases. Per the germline V gene, CDR1 is SGHTA and CDR2 is FQGNSA. The CDR3 region is CASSLCGEQGGWSGNTIYF. The CDR3 DNA reads as TGTGCCAGCAGCCTCTGCGGAGAACAGGGAGGGTGGTCTGGAAACACCATATATTTT.

The genes are TRBV6-4 and TRBJ1-2; D gene uncertain. The CDR3 length is 17 residues. The V gene lost 5 bases and the J gene lost 1 base, with 20 bases spanning the gap. The germline CDR1 and CDR2 sequences are MRHNA and SNTAGT. CDR3 DNA: TGTGCCAGCAGTCCGCGTGAGGGAGGGATGGGTAACTATGGCTACACCTTC. This encodes CASSPREGGMGNYGYTF.

J is TRBJ2-7 and V is TRBV29-1, with unresolved D. Trimming took 5 bases from V and 0 from J, leaving 11 bases between them. Germline V CDR1 and CDR2: SQVTM, ANQGSEA. This CDR3 has 13 residues. The CDR3 region has the DNA TGCAGCGTTTCCTTCCCGGACTCCTACGAGCAGTACTTC. Amino acid sequence: CSVSFPDSYEQYF.

This clone was picked up one time. The V call is TRBV9, the J call TRBJ2-7, with TRBD1 identical over 7 bases. The CDR3 runs to 13 residues. Germline V gives CDR1 SGDLS, CDR2 YYNGEE. V shed 10 bases and J 6 bases; nucleotides not matched to a gene: 13. The CDR3 DNA is TGTGCCCGAAGGGGACGACAGGGTGGCGAGCAGTACTTC. This encodes CARRGRQGGEQYF.

The chain couples TRBV18 to TRBJ1-5; D not resolved. Per germline, CDR1 KGHSH and CDR2 LQKENI. V was cut by 1 base and J by 5 bases, with 6 bases left in between. This CDR3 comprises 13 residues. As DNA, the CDR3 is TGTGCCAGCTCACCACTCCGGGATCAGCCCCAGCATTTT. Amino acids: CASSPLRDQPQHF.

This chain joins TRBV10-3 and TRBJ1-1, with D possibly being TRBD1 (6 bases). Trimming took off 3 bases at V and 6 bases at J, with 11 bases between the two ends. Germline-derived CDR1 and CDR2 are ENHRY and SYGVKD. The length of the CDR3 is 13 residues. CDR3 in DNA: TGTGCCATCAGTGATCTAAAGGGGGCTGAAGCTTTCTTT. Protein sequence: CAISDLKGAEAFF.

The chain carries TRBV29-1 and TRBJ1-1, with TRBD1 identical over 7 bases. With 4 bases clipped from V and 1 base from J, the junction kept 6 bases outside the gene matches. The CDR3 is made up of 14 amino acids. Germline V gives CDR1 SQVTM, CDR2 ANQGSEA. CDR3 sequence (DNA): TGCAGCGTTGGCGGGGGACAGACGAACACTGAAGCTTTCTTT. This sequence encodes CSVGGGQTNTEAFF.

V gene TRBV9 combines with J gene TRBJ2-1; D could derive from TRBD1 or TRBD2 (5 bases each). Germline CDR1 and CDR2: SGDLS and YYNGEE. CDR3 length equals 17 residues. Trimming cost V 0 bases and J 0 bases, with 13 bases left between them. In DNA, the CDR3 is TGTGCCAGCAGCGTAGGGTGGGACCCGAGCTCCTACAATGAGCAGTTCTTC. Its translation is CASSVGWDPSSYNEQFF.

For this clone: The junction departs from the called germline gene at one end, perhaps through a read error. The V call is TRBV7-8, the J call TRBJ2-7; a possible D gene is TRBD2 (5 bases). Germline V CDR1 and CDR2: SGHVS, FQNEAQ. The CDR3 consists of 12 residues. The CDR3 here is CASRLAGNEQYF. The CDR3 DNA follows: TGTGCCAGCAGGTTAGCCGGGAATGAGCAGTACTTC.

CDR3 sequence (DNA): TGCACCAGCAGCCAAGAGGGTGGCGGGACTGGGGCCTACAATGAGCAGTTCTTC. Encoded protein: CTSSQEGGGTGAYNEQFF. V gene TRBV1 combines with J gene TRBJ2-1; the table's D call, TRBD2, was not checked against the DNA. TRBV1 is reported as a pseudogene. The CDR3 covers 18 residues.

J is TRBJ2-2 and V is TRBV27; 10 bases line up with TRBD1. This CDR3 comprises 17 residues. The germline CDR1 and CDR2 sequences are MNHEY and SMNVEV (reference sequence). The ends lost 4 bases at V and 0 bases at J; junction bases unmatched: 5. The CDR3 DNA reads TGTGCCAGCAGTTCCCGGACAGGGGGTTCGAACACCGGGGAGCTGTTTTTT. It codes for CASSSRTGGSNTGELFF.

The V gene is TRBV7-9, the J gene TRBJ2-7; weak D call: TRBD1 (6 bases). This CDR3 comprises 13 residues. V shed 6 bases and J shed 3 bases, with 12 bases lying between them. CDR1 is SEHNR, CDR2 FQNEAQ, per germline (reference sequence). CDR3 amino acids: CASSYDRNYEQYF. As DNA, the CDR3 is TGTGCCAGCAGTTACGACAGGAACTACGAGCAGTACTTC.

This chain uses TRBV9 with TRBJ2-2, with 8 bases lining up with TRBD2. The germline CDR1 and CDR2 sequences are SGDLS and YYNGEE. V lost 0 bases, J lost 7 bases, and 8 bases stayed unmatched. The CDR3 loop spans 16 amino acids. CDR3 DNA: TGTGCCAGCAGCGTAGCTTCGGGGGGGCTTAACGGGGAGCTGTTTTTT. Its protein is CASSVASGGLNGELFF.